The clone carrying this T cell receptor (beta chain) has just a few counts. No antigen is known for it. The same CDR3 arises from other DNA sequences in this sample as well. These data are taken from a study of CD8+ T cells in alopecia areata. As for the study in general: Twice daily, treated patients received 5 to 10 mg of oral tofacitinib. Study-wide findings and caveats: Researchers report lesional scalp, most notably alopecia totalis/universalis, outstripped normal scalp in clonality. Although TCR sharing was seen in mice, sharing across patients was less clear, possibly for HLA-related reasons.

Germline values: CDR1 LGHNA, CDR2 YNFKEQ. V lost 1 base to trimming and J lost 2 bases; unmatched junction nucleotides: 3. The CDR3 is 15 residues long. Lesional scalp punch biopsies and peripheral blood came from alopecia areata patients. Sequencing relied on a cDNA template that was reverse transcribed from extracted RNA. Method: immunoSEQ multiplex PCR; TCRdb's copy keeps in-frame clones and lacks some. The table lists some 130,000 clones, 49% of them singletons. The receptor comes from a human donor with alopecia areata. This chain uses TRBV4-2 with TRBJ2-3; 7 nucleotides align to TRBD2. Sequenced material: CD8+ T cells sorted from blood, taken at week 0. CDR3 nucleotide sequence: TGTGCCAGCAGCCAAGCGGGGGGTCCCACAGATACGCAGTATTTT. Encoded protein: CASSQAGGPTDTQYF.